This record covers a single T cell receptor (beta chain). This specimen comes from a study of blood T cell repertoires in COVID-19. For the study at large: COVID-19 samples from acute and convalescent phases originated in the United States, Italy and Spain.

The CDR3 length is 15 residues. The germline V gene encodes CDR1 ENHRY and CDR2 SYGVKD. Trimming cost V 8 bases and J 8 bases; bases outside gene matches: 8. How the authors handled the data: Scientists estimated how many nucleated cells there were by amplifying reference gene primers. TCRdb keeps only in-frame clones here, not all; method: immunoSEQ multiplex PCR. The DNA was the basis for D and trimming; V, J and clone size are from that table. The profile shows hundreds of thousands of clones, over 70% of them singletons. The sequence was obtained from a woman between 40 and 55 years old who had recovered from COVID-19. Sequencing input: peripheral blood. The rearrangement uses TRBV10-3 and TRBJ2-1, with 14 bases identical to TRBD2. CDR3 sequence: CAISRLAGGHYEQFF. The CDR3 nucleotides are TGTGCCATCTCACGACTAGCGGGGGGGCACTATGAGCAGTTCTTC.